What follows are 11 T cell receptor beta chains derived from one specimen sequenced in a study of blood T cell repertoires in COVID-19. Using immunoSEQ multiplex PCR, the repertoire was profiled, and TCRdb retains in-frame clones only, with some absent. The sample has about 400,000 clones, 70% to 90% seen once. The specimen sequenced was peripheral blood. The receptors originated from a man aged 35-49 years with acute or convalescent COVID-19.

The chain combines TRBV6-4 with TRBJ1-1, with TRBD1 identical over 9 bases. The CDR3 is made up of 14 amino acids. Germline loops: CDR1 MRHNA, CDR2 SNTAGT. V was clipped by 6 bases and J by 11 bases; unmatched bases: 13. CDR3 bases: TGTGCCAGCAGAAATACAGGGGGCGAAGCGCTGGCTTTCTTT. Translation gives CASRNTGGEALAFF.

The chain links TRBV3-1 (or the pseudogene TRBV3-2) to TRBJ2-5, with 12 bases matching TRBD2. V was clipped by 4 bases and J by 5 bases; unmatched bases: 14. The CDR3 spans 18 residues. Germline V gives CDR1 LGHDT, CDR2 YNNKEL (reference sequence). The CDR3 coding sequence is TGTGCCAGCAGCCCCCACGGTCGGACTAGCGGGGCCCGGGAGACCCAGTACTTC. Protein: CASSPHGRTSGARETQYF.

This rearrangement joins TRBV28 to TRBJ1-2; possibly TRBD1 for D (5 bases). Trimming cost V 1 base and J 7 bases, with 10 bases left between them. The CDR3 length is 13 residues. The V gene's germline CDR1 is MDHEN and CDR2 SYDVKM. CDR3 in amino acids: CASSLFPGGGYTF. CDR3 in DNA: TGTGCCAGCAGTTTATTCCCGGGGGGTGGCTACACCTTC.

This clone was seen a handful of times. V is TRBV9 and J is TRBJ2-2; D possibly corresponds to TRBD1 (6 bases). From germline, CDR1 is SGDLS and CDR2 YYNGEE. Trimming took off 1 base at V and 2 bases at J, with 12 bases between the two ends. The CDR3 covers 16 residues. This CDR3 is CASSVRQGLNTGELFF. The DNA for the CDR3 is TGTGCCAGCAGCGTACGCCAGGGGCTAAACACCGGGGAGCTGTTTTTT.

The chain employs TRBV2 and TRBJ1-2; D possibly corresponds to TRBD1 (5 bases). The germline CDR1 and CDR2 sequences are SNHLY and FYNNEI. V was shortened by 3 bases and J by 12 bases, with 17 bases between the two germline ends. CDR3 length equals 13 residues. The CDR3 DNA reads TGTGCCAGCAGTGAGGGCAGGGTCACTCGGGACACCTTC. As protein: CASSEGRVTRDTF.

The chain uses TRBV6-5 and TRBJ1-2; D perhaps matches TRBD1 (5 bases). The CDR3 consists of 13 residues. V was trimmed by 5 bases and J by 4 bases, leaving 11 bases between them. Germline lookup yields CDR1 MNHEY and CDR2 SVGAGI. CDR3 DNA: TGTGCCAGCAGTCCTACAGGCGCCTATGGCTACACCTTC. The encoded protein is CASSPTGAYGYTF.

This chain joins TRBV6-5 and TRBJ2-7; perhaps TRBD1 as D (6 bases). Trimming took off 6 bases at V and 3 bases at J, with 15 bases between the two ends. The CDR3 is 14 residues long. Germline V lookup: CDR1 MNHEY, CDR2 SVGAGI. Written as DNA, the CDR3 is TGTGCCAGCAGGAAGGACAGTCCCTACTACGAGCAGTACTTC. It specifies CASRKDSPYYEQYF.

J is TRBJ2-1 and V is TRBV28; 8 bases agree with TRBD2. V dropped 3 bases and J dropped 10; count of bases not matched to a gene: 8. CDR1 and CDR2 (germline): MDHEN, SYDVKM. CDR3 length: 14 amino acids. DNA for the CDR3: TGTGCCAGCAGTTTCGGGCGGGAGGTTGGGGAGCAGTTCTTC. It translates to CASSFGREVGEQFF.

The V call is TRBV19, the J call TRBJ2-6; maybe TRBD2 (5 bases). The length of the CDR3 is 15 residues. V gave up 4 bases and J gave up 0 bases, with 7 bases separating them. Germline lookup yields CDR1 LNHDA and CDR2 SQIVND (reference sequence). The CDR3 nucleotides read TGTGCCAGTAGTAGTGCGGGCTCTGGGGCCAACGTCCTGACTTTC. Translation gives CASSSAGSGANVLTF.

The chain is built from TRBV27 and TRBJ1-4; D uncertain. The CDR3 is 14 amino acids. Trimming left V 4 bases short and J 12 bases short, with 18 bases between. Germline V CDR1 and CDR2: MNHEY, SMNVEV (reference sequence). As DNA, the CDR3 is TGTGCCAGCAGTTCCTTCACCTCTGAGACTCAACTGTTTTTT. This gives the protein CASSSFTSETQLFF.

The J gene is TRBJ2-7, the V gene TRBV18; possible D gene TRBD2, 5 bases. Germline-derived CDR1 and CDR2 are KGHSH and LQKENI. The CDR3 is 13 residues long. The V and J ends lost 3 bases and 3 bases respectively, with 9 bases between them. CDR3 bases: TGTGCCAGCTCACCCTCCGCGGGCTACGAGCAGTACTTC. Translation: CASSPSAGYEQYF.